The following is a TCR beta chain sequence with its context. Its antigen is still unknown. TEMRA cells were FACS-enriched, unlike CD8+ and CD4+ T cells, which were negatively isolated. The source of the sample is a study of CD8 T cells in Susac syndrome. On the study more broadly: Sequencing included Susac syndrome patients, six of them with active disease and under 10 in remission. General study results and limits: The authors acknowledged that their TCR sequencing and HLA analysis involved a relatively small number of individuals.

J was trimmed by 3 bases and V by 4 bases; bases with no gene match: 6. CDR1 is SGDLS and CDR2 is YYNGEE in the germline V gene. The CDR3 loop spans 15 amino acids. Roughly 0.45 to 1 ug RNA was reverse transcribed with random hexamers. By means of immunoSEQ multiplex PCR, TCR beta CDR3 spanning 54 Vbeta and 13 Jbeta underwent amplification. TCRdb analysed the immunoSEQ multiplex PCR reads with MiXCR anew, one entry per CDR3 protein. The sample includes about 80,000 distinct CDR3 sequences, approximately 96% of them seen just once. The receptor was derived from a human donor with Susac syndrome. Sequenced sample: CD8+ T cells from PBMCs. V usage is TRBV9 and J usage is TRBJ2-1, with 8 nucleotides matching TRBD2. CDR3 coding DNA: TGTGCCAGCAGCCCCCGGGAGGGTAGCTACAATGAGCAGTTCTTC. Translated: CASSPREGSYNEQFF.